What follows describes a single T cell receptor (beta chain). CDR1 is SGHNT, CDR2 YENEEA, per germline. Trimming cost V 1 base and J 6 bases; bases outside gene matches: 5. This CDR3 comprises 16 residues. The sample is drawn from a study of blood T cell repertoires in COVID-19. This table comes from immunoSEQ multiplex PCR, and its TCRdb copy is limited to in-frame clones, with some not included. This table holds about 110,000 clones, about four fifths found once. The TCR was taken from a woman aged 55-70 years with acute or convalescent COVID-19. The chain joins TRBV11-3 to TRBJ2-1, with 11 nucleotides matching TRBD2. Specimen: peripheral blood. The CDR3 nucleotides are TGTGCCAGCAGCTTAGGTGGGACTAGCGGCCTCAATGAGCAGTTCTTC. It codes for CASSLGGTSGLNEQFF.